This T cell receptor beta chain was documented in a study of T cells after yellow fever vaccination. TCRdb ran MiXCR on the 5' RACE reads and lists one entry per CDR3 protein. The table shows approximately 250,000 distinct CDR3 sequences, with around 5.3% occurring only once. Trimming shortened V by 0 bases and J by 0 bases, and 6 bases separated the two germline ends. Germline loops: CDR1 LGHNA, CDR2 YNFKEQ. The CDR3 totals 14 residues. This clonotype was counted many times. Source: CD4+ T cells sorted from PBMCs, taken on the day of the yellow fever booster vaccination. V gene TRBV4-2 combines with J gene TRBJ2-7, with D unclear. The receptor was isolated from a man aged 18 to 35 who received the YFV17D yellow fever vaccine. The CDR3 region has the DNA TGTGCCAGCAGCCAAGAGCAGCTCTCCTACGAGCAGTACTTC. This translates into CASSQEQLSYEQYF.